This T cell receptor (beta chain) was profiled in a study of CD8 T cells in ankylosing spondylitis. With V trimmed by 4 bases and J by 3 bases, 3 bases remained unmatched. The CDR3 extends over 14 amino acids. Germline V gives CDR1 SGHKS, CDR2 YYEKEE (reference sequence). Findings and caveats of the study: The disease-linked clones had a CD8+ phenotype and low blood frequencies. Reported data indicate significant enrichment of disease-linked clones within matched ankylosing spondylitis synovial fluid. For ankylosing spondylitis blood, a TCR beta motif of about 8 highly homologous variants appeared characteristic.

There are a few counts of this clonotype. Its antigen is not identified. Quantitative 5'-RACE with molecular barcodes was used to make the TCR beta libraries. TCRdb analysed the 5' RACE reads with MiXCR anew, one entry per CDR3 protein. The sample holds 700,000 to 1,000,000 distinct CDR3 sequences, 10% to 15% seen once. This sequence joins TRBV5-5 and TRBJ1-1; 10 bases map to TRBD1. Sequencing was carried out using blood, either unsorted or a sorted T cell fraction (not recorded which). The TCR was taken from a male donor with ankylosing spondylitis. The CDR3 here is CASSGGQGYTEAFF. The CDR3 DNA follows: TGTGCCAGCAGCGGGGGACAGGGGTACACTGAAGCTTTCTTT.